This TCR beta chain stems from a study of T cell repertoires in aging, cancer and after chemotherapy. TCR beta rearrangements were amplified from peripheral blood genomic DNA. As for this clonotype: Its antigen is undetermined.

Study results and limitations: These repertoire data do not allow conclusions about immunological memory after chemotherapy. Across the chemotherapy interval, each cancer cohort showed higher median generation probability, suggesting thymic rebound.

A mixed TRB-A/B primer pool amplified rearranged TRB by multiplex touch-down PCR. TCRdb analysed the multiplex PCR reads with MiXCR anew, one entry per CDR3 protein. This table holds thousands of distinct CDR3 sequences, over 30% found once. The V end was cut by 7 bases, the J end by 3 bases, with 13 bases between. CDR3 length equals 14 residues. CDR1 is LNHDA and CDR2 is SQIVND in the germline V gene (reference sequence). V is TRBV19 and J is TRBJ1-5; D not resolved. Specimen: blood. This TCR was sampled from a human donor in good health. The CDR3 sequence is CASTTFGVNQPQHF. The CDR3 coding sequence is TGTGCCAGTACGACATTCGGGGTCAATCAGCCCCAGCATTTT.